These 24 T cell receptor beta chains were sequenced from one sample in a study of blood T cell repertoires in COVID-19. Measured with immunoSEQ multiplex PCR; TCRdb has only the in-frame clones, and not every one. The table includes approximately 100,000 clones, around 90% detected once. Sequencing was carried out using peripheral blood. Source of these receptors: a woman in her sixties with acute or convalescent COVID-19.

The chain is built from TRBV18 and TRBJ2-2, with D perhaps matching TRBD1 (6 bases). The CDR3 contains 13 residues. Trimming left V 5 bases short and J 6 bases short, with 10 bases between. Germline V gene sequence: CDR1 KGHSH, CDR2 LQKENI. The CDR3 region has the DNA TGTGCCAGCTCAGCCAGGGGAGCCGGGGAGCTGTTTTTT. The encoded protein is CASSARGAGELFF.

The rearrangement joins TRBV4-1 to TRBJ2-5; possibly TRBD2 for D (6 bases). Trimming cost V 3 bases and J 0 bases, with 20 bases left between them. The germline gives CDR1 MGHRA, CDR2 YSYEKL. The CDR3 extends over 18 amino acids. The CDR3 DNA reads TGCGCCAGCAGCCAGTCGGGGGTGGCGGGATCGTACCAAGAGACCCAGTACTTC. Amino acids: CASSQSGVAGSYQETQYF.

The chain's CDR3 is CASSLVGGTNEQFF. The CDR3 nucleotides read TGTGCCAGCAGCTTAGTGGGGGGGACCAATGAGCAGTTCTTC. V is TRBV7-9 and J is TRBJ2-1, with 7 bases lining up with TRBD2. The junction had 3 bases not matched to a gene; V was cut back by 1 base and J by 6 bases. The CDR3 loop spans 14 amino acids. Germline CDR1 reads SEHNR; CDR2 reads FQNEAQ (reference sequence).

The V and J genes are TRBV19 and TRBJ1-6; TRBD1 aligns across 7 bases. This CDR3 is 15 amino acids long. V was pared by 4 bases and J by 4 bases, with 4 bases of the junction left unmatched. Per the germline V gene, CDR1 is LNHDA and CDR2 is SQIVND (reference sequence). CDR3: CASSTSGQYNSPLHF. CDR3 sequence (DNA): TGTGCCAGTAGTACCTCGGGACAGTATAATTCACCCCTCCACTTT.

The chain is built from TRBV19 and TRBJ1-2; TRBD1 aligns across 7 bases. The CDR3 runs to 15 residues. V lost 3 bases, J lost 4 bases, and 8 bases stayed unmatched. Per germline, CDR1 LNHDA and CDR2 SQIVND (reference sequence). The CDR3 is CASSMGTDSFYGYTF. The DNA of the CDR3 is TGTGCCAGTAGTATGGGGACAGACTCCTTCTATGGCTACACCTTC. Based on the CDR3 plus reference TRBV19 and TRBJ1-2, the full variable domain is DGGITQSPKYLFRKEGQNVTLSCEQNLNHDAMYWYRQDPGQGLRLIYYSQIVNDFQKGDIAEGYSVSREKKESFPLTVTSAQKNPTAFYLCASSMGTDSFYGYTFGSGTRLTVV.

The rearrangement joins TRBV6-1 to TRBJ1-1; TRBD1 aligns across 9 bases. The CDR3 spans 19 residues. J was trimmed by 11 bases and V by 3 bases; bases with no gene match: 25. Per the germline V gene, CDR1 is MNHNS and CDR2 is SASEGT. CDR3 sequence reads: CASSDVVRKAQTGGGWAFF. CDR3 sequence (DNA): TGTGCCAGCAGTGATGTGGTCCGGAAGGCCCAGACAGGGGGTGGATGGGCTTTCTTT.

The rearrangement joins TRBV5-1 to TRBJ1-2, with 11 bases fitting TRBD1. Germline CDR1 and CDR2: SGHRS and YFSETQ. The CDR3 extends over 15 amino acids. V lost 4 bases to trimming and J lost 6 bases; unmatched junction nucleotides: 8. As DNA, the CDR3 is TGCGCCAGCAGCCCAAGGACAGGGGGCAGAGATGGCTACACCTTC. Translated, it gives CASSPRTGGRDGYTF.

The V and J genes are TRBV10-3 and TRBJ2-7, with a tentative D call TRBD2 (7 bases). The CDR3 is made up of 13 amino acids. Looked up from germline, CDR1 is ENHRY and CDR2 is SYGVKD. V was cut by 4 bases and J by 6 bases, with 13 bases left in between. CDR3 loop: CAISVEGGGEQYV. The CDR3 bases are TGTGCCATCAGTGTCGAGGGGGGGGGCGAGCAGTACGTC.

The chain is built from TRBV29-1 and TRBJ2-1, with TRBD1 matching 12 bases. Germline assignment: CDR1 SQVTM and CDR2 ANQGSEA. The CDR3 consists of 12 residues. CDR3 sequence reads: CRAGQGASEQFF. In DNA form, the CDR3 reads TGCAGAGCGGGACAGGGGGCCAGTGAGCAGTTCTTC.

The J gene is TRBJ2-7, the V gene TRBV28; a possible D gene is TRBD2 (5 bases). The V gene lost 2 bases and the J gene lost 10 bases, with 12 bases spanning the gap. The CDR3 runs 12 residues. The germline V gene encodes CDR1 MDHEN and CDR2 SYDVKM. As DNA, the CDR3 is TGTGCCAGCAGTTTAAGAGGGATCACCCAGTACTTC. Translating gives CASSLRGITQYF. Looking up the rest from reference TRBV28 and TRBJ2-7 gives the full variable domain: DVKVTQSSRYLVKRTGEKVFLECVQDMDHENMFWYRQDPGLGLRLIYFSYDVKMKEKGDIPEGYSVSREKKERFSLILESASTNQTSMYLCASSLRGITQYFGPGTRLTVT.

This chain links TRBV5-5 with TRBJ1-1, with a tentative D call TRBD1 (6 bases). The CDR3 spans 15 residues. V lost 4 bases and J 6 bases, leaving 19 bases between the germline ends. Germline V gene lookup returns CDR1 SGHKS and CDR2 YYEKEE (reference sequence). In nucleotides, the CDR3 is TGTGCCAGCAGCCCTCTACCACAGGGACCCGCTGAAGCTTTCTTT. Amino acids: CASSPLPQGPAEAFF. Drawing the rest from reference TRBV5-5 and TRBJ1-1, the complete variable domain is DAGVTQSPTHLIKTRGQQVTLRCSPISGHKSVSWYQQVLGQGPQFIFQYYEKEERGRGNFPDRFSARQFPNYSSELNVNALLLGDSALYLCASSPLPQGPAEAFFGQGTRLTVV.

V and J are TRBV19 and TRBJ1-1, with 8 bases lining up with TRBD1. Germline V CDR1 and CDR2: LNHDA, SQIVND (reference sequence). V lost 3 bases and J lost 6; bases outside the gene matches: 3. The CDR3 length is 13 residues. The CDR3 region is CASSIDRGAEAFF. The CDR3 DNA reads TGTGCCAGTAGTATCGACAGGGGAGCTGAAGCTTTCTTT.

The rearrangement links TRBV11-1 to TRBJ2-5; D ambiguous. This CDR3 has 12 residues. Germline V lookup: CDR1 SGHAT, CDR2 FQDESV (reference sequence). V was shortened by 0 bases and J by 5 bases, with 4 bases between the two germline ends. CDR3 loop: CASSLAGETQYF. Here the CDR3 DNA reads TGTGCCAGCAGCTTAGCGGGCGAGACCCAGTACTTC.

The chain carries TRBV18 and TRBJ2-5; a possible D gene is TRBD1 (6 bases). CDR3 length equals 15 residues. The germline V and J ends were trimmed by 1 base and 4 bases, with 13 bases remaining between them. Germline loops: CDR1 KGHSH, CDR2 LQKENI. The CDR3 bases are TGTGCCAGCTCACCACTTGGGGGCTCGGGAGAGACCCAGTACTTC. Translation gives CASSPLGGSGETQYF.

This chain links TRBV4-1 with TRBJ1-2, with a possible D match to TRBD1 (6 bases). Germline V gene data show CDR1 as MGHRA and CDR2 as YSYEKL. The V gene lost 1 base and the J gene lost 8 bases, with 17 bases spanning the gap. The length of the CDR3 is 15 residues. The CDR3 nucleotides read TGCGCCAGCAGCCAAGCACAGGGAAGATTGAACGGCTACACCTTC. It is translated as CASSQAQGRLNGYTF.

The chain joins TRBV7-9 to TRBJ2-7; D not certain. V lost 3 bases to trimming and J lost 5 bases, with 11 bases between them. CDR3 length: 13 amino acids. Germline values: CDR1 SEHNR, CDR2 FQNEAQ (reference sequence). CDR3 nucleotides: TGTGCCAGCAGCTTCGGGTTATGGGACGAGCAGTACTTC. Translating it yields CASSFGLWDEQYF.

Only a few counts were recorded for this clone. The rearrangement joins TRBV6-5 to TRBJ2-1; TRBD2 might be the D (6 bases). The germline V gene encodes CDR1 MNHEY and CDR2 SVGAGI. The CDR3 covers 14 residues. Trimming left V 6 bases short and J 6 bases short, with 15 bases between. The CDR3 reads CASSGTPRLNEQFF. The DNA of the CDR3 is TGTGCCAGCAGCGGGACTCCGCGACTCAATGAGCAGTTCTTC.

This clone occurred once. The rearrangement links TRBV4-1 to TRBJ1-2; 10 bases fit TRBD1. V dropped 4 bases and J dropped 8; count of bases not matched to a gene: 10. Germline CDR1 MGHRA, CDR2 YSYEKL. This CDR3 is 15 amino acids long. The CDR3 reads CASSPYPKTGGGYTF. CDR3 DNA: TGCGCCAGCAGCCCGTACCCGAAGACAGGGGGCGGCTACACCTTC.

This clone came up a few times. V gene TRBV11-2 combines with J gene TRBJ1-1, with 7 bases identical to TRBD1. CDR3 size: 13 residues. Germline lookup yields CDR1 SGHAT and CDR2 FQNNGV. V dropped 3 bases and J dropped 4; count of bases not matched to a gene: 2. The CDR3 region is CASSFDRVTEAFF. The CDR3 bases are TGTGCCAGCAGCTTCGACAGGGTCACTGAAGCTTTCTTT.

A few counts support this clone. The rearrangement links TRBV6-5 to TRBJ1-6; D is unclear. The CDR3 has 12 amino acids. V was shortened by 2 bases and J by 7 bases, with 3 bases between the two germline ends. Germline values: CDR1 MNHEY, CDR2 SVGAGI. The CDR3 DNA reads as TGTGCCAGCAGTTACGGCAATTCACCCCTCCACTTT. It yields the protein CASSYGNSPLHF.

The V call is TRBV19, the J call TRBJ1-3, with a possible D match to TRBD1 (6 bases). Germline-derived CDR1 and CDR2 are LNHDA and SQIVND (reference sequence). The ends were cut back, 2 bases at V and 2 bases at J, with 7 bases in the middle. The CDR3 has 14 amino acids. In DNA form, the CDR3 reads TGTGCCAGTAGTATACAGGGGACTGGAAACACCATATATTTT. Amino acid sequence: CASSIQGTGNTIYF.

The chain carries TRBV5-1 and TRBJ2-1, with TRBD1 matching 9 bases. The CDR3 covers 14 residues. The V and J ends lost 4 bases and 7 bases, in that order; junction bases with no gene match: 6. Germline V gene sequence: CDR1 SGHRS, CDR2 YFSETQ. The CDR3 DNA reads TGCGCCAGCAGCCCATGGGACAGGGAGAATGAGCAGTTCTTC. It codes for CASSPWDRENEQFF.

J is TRBJ2-3 and V is TRBV29-1; 7 nucleotides align to TRBD2. This CDR3 region has 14 residues. With V trimmed by 6 bases and J by 6 bases, 12 bases remained unmatched. Germline CDR1 reads SQVTM; CDR2 reads ANQGSEA. The CDR3 is CSVSRGTGRDTQYF. The CDR3 DNA reads TGCAGCGTCTCGCGGGGGACGGGGCGGGATACGCAGTATTTT.

The J gene is TRBJ2-5, the V gene TRBV7-9, with D perhaps matching TRBD2 (5 bases). Germline CDR1 is SEHNR and CDR2 is FQNEAQ (reference sequence). The CDR3 extends over 11 amino acids. V dropped 5 bases and J dropped 4 bases, with 5 bases sitting between them. CDR3 coding DNA: TGTGCCAGCAGCCGGGGAGAGACCCAGTACTTC. It specifies CASSRGETQYF.